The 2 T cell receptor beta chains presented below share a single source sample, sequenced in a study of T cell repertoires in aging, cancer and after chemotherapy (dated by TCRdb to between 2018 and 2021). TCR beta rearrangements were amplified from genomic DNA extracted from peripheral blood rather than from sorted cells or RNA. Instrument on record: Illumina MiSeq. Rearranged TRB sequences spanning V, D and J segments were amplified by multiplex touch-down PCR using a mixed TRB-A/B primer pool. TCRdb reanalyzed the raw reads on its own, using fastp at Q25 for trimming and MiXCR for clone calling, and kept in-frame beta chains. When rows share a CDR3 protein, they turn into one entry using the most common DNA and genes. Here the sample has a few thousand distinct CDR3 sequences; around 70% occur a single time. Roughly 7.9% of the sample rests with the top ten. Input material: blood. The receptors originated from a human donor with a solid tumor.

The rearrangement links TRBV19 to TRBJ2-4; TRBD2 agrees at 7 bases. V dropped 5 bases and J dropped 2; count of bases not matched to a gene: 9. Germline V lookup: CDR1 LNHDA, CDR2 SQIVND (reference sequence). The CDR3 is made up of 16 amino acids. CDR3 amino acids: CASSDRDYHSKNIQYF. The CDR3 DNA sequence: TGTGCCAGTAGTGACCGGGACTACCATTCCAAAAACATTCAGTACTTC.

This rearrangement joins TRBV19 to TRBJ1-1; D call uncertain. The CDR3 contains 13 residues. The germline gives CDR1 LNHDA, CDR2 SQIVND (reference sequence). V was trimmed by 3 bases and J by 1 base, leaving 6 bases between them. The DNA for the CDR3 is TGTGCCAGTAGTATTTCCGGGAACACTGAAGCTTTCTTT. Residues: CASSISGNTEAFF.